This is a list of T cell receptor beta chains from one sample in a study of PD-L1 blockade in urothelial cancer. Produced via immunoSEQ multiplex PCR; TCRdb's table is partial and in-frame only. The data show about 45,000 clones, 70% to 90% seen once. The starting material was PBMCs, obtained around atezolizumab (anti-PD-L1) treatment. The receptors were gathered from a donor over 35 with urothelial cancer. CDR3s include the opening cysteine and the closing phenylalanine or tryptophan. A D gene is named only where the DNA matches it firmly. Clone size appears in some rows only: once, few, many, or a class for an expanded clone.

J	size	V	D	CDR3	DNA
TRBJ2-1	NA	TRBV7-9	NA	CASSLGVGARRYEQFF	TGTGCCAGCAGCTTAGGGGTGGGGGCCCGGAGGTACGAGCAGTTCTTC
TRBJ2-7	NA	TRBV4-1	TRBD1	CASSQQNRTGRYEQYF	TGCGCCAGCAGCCAACAAAATCGGACAGGGCGGTACGAGCAGTACTTC
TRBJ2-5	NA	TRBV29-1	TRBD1	CSATTQGPATQYF	TGCAGCGCCACGACACAGGGGCCAGCGACCCAGTACTTC
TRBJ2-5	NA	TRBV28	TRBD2	CASSFAGVRETQYF	TGTGCCAGCAGTTTCGCGGGAGTGCGGGAGACCCAGTACTTC
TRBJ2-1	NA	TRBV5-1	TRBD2	CASSLGSGGRVNEQFF	TGCGCCAGCAGCTTGGGATCGGGCGGGAGGGTCAATGAGCAGTTCTTC
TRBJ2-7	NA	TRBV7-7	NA	CASSPGHRYEQYF	TGTGCTAGCAGTCCGGGACACCGCTACGAGCAGTACTTC
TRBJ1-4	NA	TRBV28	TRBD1	CASSSHRGIKEKLFF	TGTGCCAGCAGTTCCCACAGGGGGATCAAGGAAAAACTGTTTTTT
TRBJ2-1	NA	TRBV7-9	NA	CASSLITSSSSYNEQFF	TGTGCCAGCAGCCTCATCACTAGCTCGAGCTCCTACAATGAGCAGTTCTTC
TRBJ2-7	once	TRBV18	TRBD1	CASSPPGGLANYEQYF	TGTGCCAGCTCACCACCAGGGGGCCTCGCTAACTACGAGCAGTACTTC
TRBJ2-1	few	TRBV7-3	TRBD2	CASSSRTSGPLF	TGTGCCAGCAGCTCCCGGACTAGCGGGCCCCTCTTC
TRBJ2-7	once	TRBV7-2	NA	CASSSLGPEQYF	TGTGCCAGCAGCTCCCTGGGCCCGGAGCAGTACTTC
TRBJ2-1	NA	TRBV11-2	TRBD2	CASSLGGLAGDYEQFF	TGTGCCAGCAGCTTAGGGGGACTAGCGGGAGACTATGAGCAGTTCTTC
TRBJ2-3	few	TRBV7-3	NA	CASSLLADNTQYF	TGTGCCAGCAGCTTATTGGCGGACAATACGCAGTATTTT
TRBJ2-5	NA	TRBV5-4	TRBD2	CASSSRTSGRSQETQYF	TGTGCCAGCAGCTCCCGGACTAGCGGGAGGTCCCAAGAGACCCAGTACTTC
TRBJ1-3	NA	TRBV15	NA	CATRARGGSGNTIYF	TGTGCCACCAGAGCCCGGGGGGGTTCTGGAAACACCATATATTTT
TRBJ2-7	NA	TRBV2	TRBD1	CASRSRDRTYEQYF	TGTGCCAGCAGGTCACGGGACAGAACCTACGAGCAGTACTTC
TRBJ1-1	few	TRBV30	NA	CAWNRGHKEAFF	TGTGCCTGGAACCGCGGCCACAAGGAAGCTTTCTTT
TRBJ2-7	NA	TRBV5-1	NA	CASSLGVPPLSYEQYF	TGCGCCAGCAGCTTGGGTGTGCCCCCACTCTCCTACGAGCAGTACTTC
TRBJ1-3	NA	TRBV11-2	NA	CASRRRSGVGNTIYF	TGTGCCAGCAGACGAAGGTCAGGGGTCGGAAACACCATATATTTT
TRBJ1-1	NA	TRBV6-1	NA	CASSVHGARGTEAFF	TGTGCCAGCAGTGTTCATGGGGCGCGTGGGACTGAAGCTTTCTTT
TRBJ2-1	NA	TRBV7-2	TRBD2	CASSLAEPGGPVDNEQFF	TGTGCCAGCAGCTTAGCTGAGCCGGGAGGGCCAGTGGATAATGAGCAGTTCTTC
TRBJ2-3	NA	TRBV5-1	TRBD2	CASSLRTSGSSDTQYF	TGCGCCAGCAGCTTACGGACTAGCGGGAGTTCAGATACGCAGTATTTT
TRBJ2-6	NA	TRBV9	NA	CASSPRLSSGANVLTF	TGTGCCAGCAGCCCCAGACTATCCTCTGGGGCCAACGTCCTGACTTTC
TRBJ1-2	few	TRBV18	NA	CASSAGAQDGYTF	TGTGCCAGCTCTGCGGGGGCGCAGGATGGCTACACCTTC
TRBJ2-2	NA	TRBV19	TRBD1	CAIGDRDFGGELFF	TGCGCAATCGGGGACAGGGACTTTGGCGGGGAGCTGTTTTTT
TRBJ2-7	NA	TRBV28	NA	CASGTLAPTYEQYF	TGTGCCAGCGGAACCCTAGCGCCGACCTACGAGCAGTACTTC
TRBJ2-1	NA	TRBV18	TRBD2	CASSPGLDNEQFF	TGTGCCAGCTCACCAGGACTAGACAATGAGCAGTTCTTC
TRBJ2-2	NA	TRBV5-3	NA	CARSLGVAVNTGELFF	TGTGCCAGAAGCTTGGGGGTAGCGGTGAACACCGGGGAGCTGTTTTTT
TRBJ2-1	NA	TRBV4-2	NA	CASSQEVGPSYNEQFF	TGTGCCAGCAGCCAAGAGGTGGGCCCCTCCTACAATGAGCAGTTCTTC
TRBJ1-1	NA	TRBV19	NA	CASSPDSLPDKAFF	TGTGCCAGTAGCCCCGACTCCCTACCCGATAAAGCTTTCTTT
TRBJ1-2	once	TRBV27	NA	CASSLLRGGDYGYTF	TGTGCCAGCAGTTTATTGCGGGGGGGGGACTATGGCTACACCTTC
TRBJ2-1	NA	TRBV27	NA	CASSPSYNEQFF	TGTGCCAGCAGTCCGTCCTACAATGAGCAGTTCTTC
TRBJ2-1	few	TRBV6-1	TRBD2	CASSADSGRSYNEQFF	TGTGCCAGCAGTGCAGATAGCGGGAGATCCTACAATGAGCAGTTCTTC
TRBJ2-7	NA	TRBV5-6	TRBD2	CASSPRWLAGLTYEQYF	TGTGCCAGCAGCCCCCGGTGGCTAGCGGGCCTAACCTACGAGCAGTACTTC
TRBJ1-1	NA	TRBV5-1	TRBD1	CASTPRGTGASTEAFF	TGCGCCAGCACCCCCCGGGGCACAGGGGCGAGCACTGAAGCTTTCTTT
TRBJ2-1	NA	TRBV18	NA	CASSRLANNEQFF	TGTGCCAGCTCACGGCTAGCGAACAATGAGCAGTTCTTC
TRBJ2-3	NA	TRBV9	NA	CASSVAPTSRGDTQYF	TGTGCCAGCAGCGTAGCTCCGACTAGCAGGGGAGATACGCAGTATTTT